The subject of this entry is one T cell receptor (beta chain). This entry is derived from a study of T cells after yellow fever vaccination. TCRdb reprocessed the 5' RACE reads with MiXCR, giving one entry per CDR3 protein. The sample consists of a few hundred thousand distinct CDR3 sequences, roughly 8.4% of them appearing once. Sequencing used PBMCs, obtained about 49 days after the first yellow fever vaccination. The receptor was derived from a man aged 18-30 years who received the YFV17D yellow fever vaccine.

The CDR3 nucleotides are TGTGCCAGCAGTGAAAGAGGACTTAGCGTCCTGACTTTC. This codes for CASSERGLSVLTF. This chain connects TRBV2 to TRBJ2-6, with D perhaps matching TRBD2 (5 bases). Germline V gene sequence: CDR1 SNHLY, CDR2 FYNNEI. The V end was cut by 2 bases, the J end by 12 bases, with 11 bases between. The CDR3 sequence is 13 residues long. The full variable domain, completed using reference TRBV2 and TRBJ2-6, is EPEVTQTPSHQVTQMGQEVILRCVPISNHLYFYWYRQILGQKVEFLVSFYNNEISEKSEIFDDQFSVERPDGSNFTLKIRSTKLEDSAMYFCASSERGLSVLTFGAGSRLTVL.